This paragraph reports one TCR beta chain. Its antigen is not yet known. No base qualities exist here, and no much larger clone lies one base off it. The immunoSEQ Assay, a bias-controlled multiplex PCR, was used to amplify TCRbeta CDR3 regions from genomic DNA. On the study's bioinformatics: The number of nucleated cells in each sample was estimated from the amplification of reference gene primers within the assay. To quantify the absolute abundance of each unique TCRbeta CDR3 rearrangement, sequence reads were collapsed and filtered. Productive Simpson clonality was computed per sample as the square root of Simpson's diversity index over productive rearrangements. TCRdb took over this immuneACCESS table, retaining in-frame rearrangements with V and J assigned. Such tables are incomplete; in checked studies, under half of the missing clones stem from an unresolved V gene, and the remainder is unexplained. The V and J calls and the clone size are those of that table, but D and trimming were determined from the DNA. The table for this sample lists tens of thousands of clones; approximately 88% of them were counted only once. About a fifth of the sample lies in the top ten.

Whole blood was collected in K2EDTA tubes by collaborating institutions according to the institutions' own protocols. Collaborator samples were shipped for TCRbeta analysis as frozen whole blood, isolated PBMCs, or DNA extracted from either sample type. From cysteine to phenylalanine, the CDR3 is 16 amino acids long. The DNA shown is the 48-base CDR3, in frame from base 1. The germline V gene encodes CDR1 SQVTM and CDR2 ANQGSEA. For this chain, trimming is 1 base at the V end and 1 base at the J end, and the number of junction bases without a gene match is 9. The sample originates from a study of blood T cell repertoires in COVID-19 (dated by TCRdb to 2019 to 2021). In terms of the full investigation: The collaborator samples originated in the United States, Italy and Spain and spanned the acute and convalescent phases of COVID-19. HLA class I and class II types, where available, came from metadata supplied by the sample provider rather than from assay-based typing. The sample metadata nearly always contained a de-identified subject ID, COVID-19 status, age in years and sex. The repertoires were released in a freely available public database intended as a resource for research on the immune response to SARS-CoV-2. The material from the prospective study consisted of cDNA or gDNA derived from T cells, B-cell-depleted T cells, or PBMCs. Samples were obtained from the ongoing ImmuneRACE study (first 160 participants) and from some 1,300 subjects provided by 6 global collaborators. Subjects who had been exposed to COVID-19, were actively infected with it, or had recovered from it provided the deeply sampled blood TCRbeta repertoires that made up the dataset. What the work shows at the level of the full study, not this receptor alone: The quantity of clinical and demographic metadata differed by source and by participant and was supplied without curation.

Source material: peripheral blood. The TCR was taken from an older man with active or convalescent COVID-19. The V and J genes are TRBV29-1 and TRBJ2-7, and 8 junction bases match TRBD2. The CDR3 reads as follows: CSVEAIAGRGSYEQYF. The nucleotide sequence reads TGCAGCGTTGAAGCGATAGCGGGGAGGGGGTCCTACGAGCAGTACTTC.